This TCR beta chain was observed in a study of T cell changes during pregnancy in multiple sclerosis. V was pared by 5 bases and J by 3 bases, with 14 bases between. The CDR3 runs 15 residues. Germline CDR1 and CDR2: SGHTS and YDEGEE. TCRdb keeps only in-frame clones here, not all; method: immunoSEQ multiplex PCR. The table shows tens of thousands of clones, with approximately 95% occurring only once. The chain has TRBV5-8 and TRBJ1-4; TRBD1 might be the D (5 bases). The sample was peripheral blood, taken in the second trimester of pregnancy. This receptor was obtained from a female donor in good health, enrolled as a control in a pregnancy study. As DNA, the CDR3 is TGTGCCAGCAGACCAGGGTCAGCTTCTAATGAAAAACTGTTTTTT. It yields the protein CASRPGSASNEKLFF.